This is a list of T cell receptor beta chains from one sample in a study of regulatory T cells in long-lasting Graves disease. One entry per CDR3 protein, called by TCRdb with MiXCR from the multiplex PCR reads. Altogether about 430,000 distinct CDR3 sequences are present, around 20% being singletons, with the ten largest covering more than 13%. This sample comprised peripheral blood mononuclear cells (PBMCs), obtained when the disease was refractory, from a patient treated with antithyroid drugs. The receptors derive from a female donor with Graves disease. Both conserved end residues are part of each CDR3. The order of the fields is CDR3 protein, CDR3 DNA, clone size, J gene, D gene, V gene. A D gene is named only where the DNA matches it firmly. Clone size appears in some rows only: once, few, many, or a class for an expanded clone.

CDR3 protein: CASSTGWGRIYEQYF
CDR3 DNA: TGTGCCAGCAGCACCGGGTGGGGAAGGATCTACGAGCAGTACTTC
clone size: many
J gene: TRBJ2-7
D gene: NA
V gene: TRBV28

CDR3 protein: CASSSSSGHFSNQPQHF
CDR3 DNA: TGTGCCAGCAGTTCAAGTTCAGGGCACTTTAGCAATCAGCCCCAGCATTTT
clone size: many
J gene: TRBJ1-5
D gene: NA
V gene: TRBV6-2/TRBV6-3

CDR3 protein: CASSEVDETGELFF
CDR3 DNA: TGTGCCAGCAGTGAAGTCGATGAGACCGGGGAGCTGTTTTTT
clone size: NA
J gene: TRBJ2-2
D gene: NA
V gene: TRBV6-1

CDR3 protein: CASSLGRRATYEQYF
CDR3 DNA: TGTGCCAGCAGCTTAGGAAGGAGAGCCACCTACGAGCAGTACTTC
clone size: many
J gene: TRBJ2-7
D gene: NA
V gene: TRBV11-2

CDR3 protein: CSASASGSNEQFF
CDR3 DNA: TGCAGTGCTAGTGCTAGCGGGAGCAATGAGCAGTTCTTC
clone size: NA
J gene: TRBJ2-1
D gene: TRBD2
V gene: TRBV20-1

CDR3 protein: CATSRTGEGGNQPQHF
CDR3 DNA: TGTGCCACCAGCAGAACAGGGGAGGGGGGCAATCAGCCCCAGCATTTT
clone size: few
J gene: TRBJ1-5
D gene: TRBD1
V gene: TRBV15

CDR3 protein: CASSPTSGSGDEQFF
CDR3 DNA: TGCGCCAGCAGCCCTACTAGCGGGAGTGGGGATGAGCAGTTCTTC
clone size: NA
J gene: TRBJ2-1
D gene: TRBD2
V gene: TRBV4-1

CDR3 protein: CAIRQEFSYNEQFF
CDR3 DNA: TGTGCCATCAGGCAGGAGTTCTCCTACAATGAGCAGTTCTTC
clone size: NA
J gene: TRBJ2-1
D gene: NA
V gene: TRBV10-3

CDR3 protein: CASSDAGIYQPQHF
CDR3 DNA: TGTGCCAGCAGCGACGCAGGGATATATCAGCCCCAGCATTTT
clone size: NA
J gene: TRBJ1-5
D gene: NA
V gene: TRBV7-2

CDR3 protein: CASSQGLGEETQYF
CDR3 DNA: TGTGCCAGCAGCCAAGGACTAGGGGAGGAGACCCAGTACTTC
clone size: NA
J gene: TRBJ2-5
D gene: TRBD2
V gene: TRBV7-7

CDR3 protein: CSARSPHGRGSPYEQYF
CDR3 DNA: TGCAGTGCTAGAAGCCCCCACGGGCGGGGGTCCCCCTACGAGCAGTACTTC
clone size: NA
J gene: TRBJ2-7
D gene: TRBD2
V gene: TRBV20-1

CDR3 protein: CASRYSGTGVGNTIYF
CDR3 DNA: TGTGCCAGCAGGTATTCCGGGACAGGGGTCGGAAACACCATATATTTT
clone size: NA
J gene: TRBJ1-3
D gene: TRBD1
V gene: TRBV6-1

CDR3 protein: CSANGGQGNTIYF
CDR3 DNA: TGCAGTGCTAACGGGGGCCAGGGAAACACCATATATTTT
clone size: NA
J gene: TRBJ1-3
D gene: NA
V gene: TRBV20-1

CDR3 protein: CSVETGKEAFF
CDR3 DNA: TGCAGCGTTGAAACCGGAAAAGAAGCTTTCTTT
clone size: few
J gene: TRBJ1-1
D gene: NA
V gene: TRBV29-1

CDR3 protein: CASSVPTSDHIQYF
CDR3 DNA: TGTGCCAGCAGTGTCCCGACTAGCGATCACATTCAGTACTTC
clone size: NA
J gene: TRBJ2-4
D gene: TRBD2
V gene: TRBV6-1

CDR3 protein: CASSLGEGETEAFF
CDR3 DNA: TGTGCCAGCAGCTTGGGCGAAGGGGAAACTGAAGCTTTCTTT
clone size: few
J gene: TRBJ1-1
D gene: NA
V gene: TRBV5-4

CDR3 protein: CASRVAGAKQETQYF
CDR3 DNA: TGTGCCAGCAGAGTAGCGGGAGCTAAGCAAGAGACCCAGTACTTC
clone size: many
J gene: TRBJ2-5
D gene: TRBD2
V gene: TRBV5-6

CDR3 protein: CASSHIRETEAFF
CDR3 DNA: TGTGCCAGCAGCCATATCAGGGAGACTGAAGCTTTCTTT
clone size: NA
J gene: TRBJ1-1
D gene: NA
V gene: TRBV7-8

CDR3 protein: CASSLGELDYRLQTQYF
CDR3 DNA: TGTGCCAGCAGTTTGGGGGAACTGGACTATCGCTTGCAGACCCAGTACTTC
clone size: many
J gene: TRBJ2-5
D gene: NA
V gene: TRBV28

CDR3 protein: CASSYSRTDYEQYF
CDR3 DNA: TGTGCCAGCAGTTACTCACGGACAGACTACGAGCAGTACTTC
clone size: NA
J gene: TRBJ2-7
D gene: NA
V gene: TRBV6-5

CDR3 protein: CSVEWGRTNTGELFF
CDR3 DNA: TGCAGCGTTGAATGGGGGAGGACGAACACCGGGGAGCTGTTTTTT
clone size: few
J gene: TRBJ2-2
D gene: NA
V gene: TRBV29-1

CDR3 protein: CARGLAGENEQFF
CDR3 DNA: TGTGCCAGAGGACTAGCGGGAGAGAATGAGCAGTTCTTC
clone size: NA
J gene: TRBJ2-1
D gene: TRBD2
V gene: TRBV2

CDR3 protein: CAWSFRDRGNQPQHF
CDR3 DNA: TGTGCCTGGAGTTTCCGGGACAGAGGCAATCAGCCCCAGCATTTT
clone size: many
J gene: TRBJ1-5
D gene: TRBD1
V gene: TRBV30

CDR3 protein: CASSLVGSGSTDTGELFF
CDR3 DNA: TGTGCCAGCAGCTTGGTTGGTAGCGGGAGCACGGACACCGGGGAGCTGTTTTTT
clone size: few
J gene: TRBJ2-2
D gene: TRBD2
V gene: TRBV12-3/TRBV12-4

CDR3 protein: CASSPGDTSPNYGYTF
CDR3 DNA: TGCGCCAGCAGCCCAGGGGACACCTCTCCCAACTATGGCTACACCTTC
clone size: NA
J gene: TRBJ1-2
D gene: NA
V gene: TRBV5-1